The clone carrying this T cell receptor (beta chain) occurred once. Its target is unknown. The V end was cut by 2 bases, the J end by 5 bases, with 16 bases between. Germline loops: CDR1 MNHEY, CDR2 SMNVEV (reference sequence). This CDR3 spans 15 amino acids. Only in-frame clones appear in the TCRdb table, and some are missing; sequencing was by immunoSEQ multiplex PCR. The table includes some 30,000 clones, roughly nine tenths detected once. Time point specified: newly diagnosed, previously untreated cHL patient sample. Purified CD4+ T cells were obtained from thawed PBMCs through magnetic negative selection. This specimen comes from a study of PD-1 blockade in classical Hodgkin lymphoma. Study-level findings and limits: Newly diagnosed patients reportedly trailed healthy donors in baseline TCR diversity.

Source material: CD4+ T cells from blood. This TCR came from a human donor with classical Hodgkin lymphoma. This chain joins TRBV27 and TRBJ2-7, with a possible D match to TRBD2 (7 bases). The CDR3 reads CASSLGGGPTDEQYF. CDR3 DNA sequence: TGTGCCAGCAGTTTAGGGGGGGGCCCCACTGACGAGCAGTACTTC.